The source of this T cell receptor beta chain is a study of T cell clonality in common variable immunodeficiency. Method: immunoSEQ multiplex PCR; TCRdb's copy keeps in-frame clones and lacks some. This sample has 40,000 to 45,000 clones and no singletons, with more than 9% in the ten largest. This clone was found many times. The antigen remains unidentified. The sequence runs out 3 residues before the end of the CDR3; the remainder is reconstructed from the germline J gene. General study points: Compared with controls, CVID subjects had fewer shared TCRbeta clones.

The CDR3 is 17 amino acids. The V gene's germline CDR1 is DFQATT and CDR2 SNEGSKA (reference sequence). V was cut by 0 bases and J by 8 bases, with 23 bases left in between. The receptor's source is a person between 18 and 75 years old in good health. The V gene is TRBV20-1, the J gene TRBJ2-1, with D possibly matching TRBD2 (5 bases). Sequencing used peripheral blood mononuclear cells. The sequenced CDR3 bases are TGCAGTGCTAGAGATCACAGCGGATCATCAAGGGCATATGAG. This sequence encodes CSARDHSGSSRAYE. From start to end, the CDR3 is CSARDHSGSSRAYEQFF.